This T cell receptor (beta chain) was identified in a study of T cell responses to AZD1222 COVID-19 vaccine. Study-wide findings and caveats: Seropositivity was recorded at baseline in only six AZD1222 recipients. Vaccine-associated CD4 TCRs ranged over spike, dominating at 160-218 and 743-854. Nearly half of spike-specific TCRs reportedly target variant regions that are unmutated in the B.1.351 and B.1.1.7 variants.

Assay used: immunoSEQ multiplex PCR; TCRdb lists only in-frame clones, some missing. Among approximately 200,000 clones, 94% were seen once, and the ten largest hold 9.2%. With respect to this clone: Its specificity is unknown.

V gave up 0 bases and J gave up 1 base, with 7 bases separating them. The CDR3 extends over 14 amino acids. Germline assignment: CDR1 SGHKS and CDR2 YYEKEE (reference sequence). The chain recombines TRBV5-5 with TRBJ2-5; no definite D call. The sequencing used peripheral blood, collected on day 0 of AZD1222 vaccination. This TCR came from an adult in good health. The CDR3 region has the DNA TGTGCCAGCAGCTTGGCGGCCCTCCAAGAGACCCAGTACTTC. Its translation is CASSLAALQETQYF.